A single sample is the source of the 20 T cell receptor beta chains below, sequenced in a study of CXCR3-negative and CXCR3-positive naive CD8 T cells. The authors prepared UMI-labeled TRB cDNA libraries by 5' RACE. After re-calling the 5' RACE reads, TCRdb lists one entry per CDR3 protein, DNA absent. Reported are about 40,000 distinct CDR3 sequences; the ten largest clones contain 6% to 8.5%. The sequencing sample was made of memory CD8+ T cells from blood. These receptor sequences come from a human donor in good health. Some clones in this sample may be carry-over from other donors' samples.

V gene TRBV29-1 combines with J gene TRBJ1-1. Germline lookup yields CDR1 SQVTM and CDR2 ANQGSEA. The CDR3 consists of 11 residues. CDR3 region: CSVEDLTEAFF.

CDR3 region: CSVPLPDGYTF. V and J are TRBV29-1 and TRBJ1-2. The CDR3 extends over 11 amino acids. CDR1 is SQVTM, CDR2 ANQGSEA, per germline.

The V gene is TRBV4-2, the J gene TRBJ2-3; TCRdb reports TRBD1, a call that lacks DNA to check it against. The CDR3 sequence is 15 residues long. Germline V gives CDR1 LGHNA, CDR2 YNFKEQ. CDR3 region: CASSQDPGGPDTQYF.

The V gene is TRBV11-2, the J gene TRBJ2-2; the D call of TRBD1 rests on TCRdb alone, since no DNA is present to check it. The germline gives CDR1 SGHAT, CDR2 FQNNGV. CDR3 length: 17 amino acids. CDR3 sequence reads: CASSSPSGTGNTGELFF.

CDR3 loop: CATDPQGSGKYEQYF. The chain carries TRBV2 and TRBJ2-7; the D gene TCRdb calls, TRBD2, cannot be checked with no DNA. CDR3 length: 15 residues. Germline CDR1 SNHLY, CDR2 FYNNEI.

This clonotype is deemed medium-sized by its frequency. The genes are TRBV6-2 or TRBV6-3 and TRBJ2-1; as DNA is missing, the TRBD2 call by TCRdb cannot be tested. The CDR3 runs 16 residues. Germline V CDR1 and CDR2: MNHEY, SVGEGT. The CDR3 protein is CASSYGTSRPYNEQFF.

The chain uses TRBV5-1 and TRBJ2-5; TCRdb picks TRBD1, but there is no DNA to check that call. The CDR3 runs to 14 residues. The germline gives CDR1 SGHRS, CDR2 YFSETQ. The CDR3 sequence is CASSFPGTEETQYF.

The chain combines TRBV7-2 with TRBJ2-1; absent DNA, TCRdb's TRBD1 call cannot be checked. Germline CDR1 and CDR2: SGHTA and FQGNSA. The CDR3 spans 16 residues. The CDR3 sequence: CASTSLQGAPYNEQFF.

The V and J genes are TRBV6-5 and TRBJ1-6. CDR1 MNHEY and CDR2 SVGAGI come from the germline V gene. CDR3 length equals 17 residues. The CDR3 reads CASSYSREVGSGSPLHF.

This sequence joins TRBV20-1 and TRBJ1-1. This CDR3 has 13 amino acids. The germline V gene encodes CDR1 DFQATT and CDR2 SNEGSKA (reference sequence). The CDR3 region is CSARDLVNTEAFF.

V is TRBV29-1 and J is TRBJ2-7. The V gene's germline CDR1 is SQVTM and CDR2 ANQGSEA. The CDR3 covers 13 residues. The chain's CDR3 is CSVEDTQAVEQYF.

CDR3 loop: CASSSGPSNQPQHF. The chain has TRBV6-5 and TRBJ1-5. There are 14 residues in the CDR3. Per germline, CDR1 MNHEY and CDR2 SVGAGI.

This CDR3 reads CASSFSSEAGEKLFF. The V and J genes are TRBV7-8 and TRBJ1-4. Germline CDR1 is SGHVS and CDR2 is FQNEAQ. This CDR3 has 15 amino acids.

V usage is TRBV29-1 and J usage is TRBJ2-7. The CDR3 runs to 13 residues. Germline V lookup: CDR1 SQVTM, CDR2 ANQGSEA. Here the CDR3 reads CSASDRSSYEQYF.

This rearrangement joins TRBV29-1 to TRBJ2-1; the D call of TRBD1 rests on TCRdb alone, since no DNA is present to check it. CDR1 is SQVTM and CDR2 is ANQGSEA in the germline V gene. The length of the CDR3 is 16 residues. The CDR3 spells CSVGISARVYFSEQFF.

The chain has TRBV10-3 and TRBJ2-6. Germline CDR1 reads ENHRY; CDR2 reads SYGVKD. The CDR3 extends over 17 amino acids. This CDR3 reads CAISESMKTSGANVLTF.

CDR3 loop: CSVEVSVSYEQYF. The gene calls are TRBV29-1 and TRBJ2-7. Germline-derived CDR1 and CDR2 are SQVTM and ANQGSEA. The CDR3 covers 13 residues.

CDR3 in amino acids: CASSLRTSGDTQYF. This rearrangement joins TRBV7-9 to TRBJ2-3. Germline CDR1 SEHNR, CDR2 FQNEAQ (reference sequence). The CDR3 runs to 14 residues.

The V call is TRBV29-1, the J call TRBJ2-7. Germline CDR1 SQVTM, CDR2 ANQGSEA. The CDR3 is 13 residues long. The CDR3 loop reads CSVEMVGTYEQYF.

The gene calls are TRBV28 and TRBJ2-7; there is no DNA to check the TCRdb D call of TRBD1. Germline CDR1 reads MDHEN; CDR2 reads SYDVKM. CDR3 size: 18 residues. The CDR3 sequence: CASSTIWVGQASSYEQYF.